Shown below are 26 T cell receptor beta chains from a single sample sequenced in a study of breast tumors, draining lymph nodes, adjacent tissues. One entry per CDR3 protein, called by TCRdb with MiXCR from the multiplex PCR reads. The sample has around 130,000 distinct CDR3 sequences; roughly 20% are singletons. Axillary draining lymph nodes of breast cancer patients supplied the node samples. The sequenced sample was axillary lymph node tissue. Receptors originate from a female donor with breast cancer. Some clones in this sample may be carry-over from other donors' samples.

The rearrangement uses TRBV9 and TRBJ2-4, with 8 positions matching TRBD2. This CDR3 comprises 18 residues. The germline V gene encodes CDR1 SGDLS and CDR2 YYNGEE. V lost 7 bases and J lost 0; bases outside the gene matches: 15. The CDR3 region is CASGPTGRALVAKNIQYF. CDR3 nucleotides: TGTGCCAGCGGCCCCACCGGGAGGGCCTTGGTAGCCAAAAACATTCAGTACTTC.

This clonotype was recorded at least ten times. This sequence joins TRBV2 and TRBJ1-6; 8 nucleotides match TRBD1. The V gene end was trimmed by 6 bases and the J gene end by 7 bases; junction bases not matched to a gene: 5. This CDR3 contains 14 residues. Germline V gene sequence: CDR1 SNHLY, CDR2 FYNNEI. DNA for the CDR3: TGTGCCAGCAGGGTCGACAGGGGCAATTCACCCCTCCACTTT. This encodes CASRVDRGNSPLHF.

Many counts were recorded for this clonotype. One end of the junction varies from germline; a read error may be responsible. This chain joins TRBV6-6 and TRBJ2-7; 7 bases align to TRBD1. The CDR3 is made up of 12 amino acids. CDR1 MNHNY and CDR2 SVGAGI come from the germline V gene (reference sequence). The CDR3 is CARRTGSYEQYF. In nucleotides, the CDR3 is TGTGCCCGCAGGACAGGCTCCTACGAGCAGTACTTC.

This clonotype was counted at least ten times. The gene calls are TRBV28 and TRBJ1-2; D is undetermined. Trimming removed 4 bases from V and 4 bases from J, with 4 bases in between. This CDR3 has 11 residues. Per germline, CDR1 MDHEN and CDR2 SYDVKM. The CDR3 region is CASSYSYGYTF. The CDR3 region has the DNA TGTGCCAGCAGTTATAGCTATGGCTACACCTTC.

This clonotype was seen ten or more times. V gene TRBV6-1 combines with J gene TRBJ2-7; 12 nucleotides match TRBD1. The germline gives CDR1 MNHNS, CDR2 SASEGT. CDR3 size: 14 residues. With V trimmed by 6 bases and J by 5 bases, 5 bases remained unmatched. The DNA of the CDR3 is TGTGCCAGCAGAGGGGACAGGGGGCTGGACGAGCAGTACTTC. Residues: CASRGDRGLDEQYF.

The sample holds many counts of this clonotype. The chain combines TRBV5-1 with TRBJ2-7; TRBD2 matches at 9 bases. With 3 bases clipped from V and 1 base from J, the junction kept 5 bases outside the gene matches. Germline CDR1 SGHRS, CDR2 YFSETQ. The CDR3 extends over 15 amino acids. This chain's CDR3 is CASSSGLARSYEQYF. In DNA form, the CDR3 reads TGCGCCAGCAGCTCAGGACTAGCGAGGTCCTACGAGCAGTACTTC.

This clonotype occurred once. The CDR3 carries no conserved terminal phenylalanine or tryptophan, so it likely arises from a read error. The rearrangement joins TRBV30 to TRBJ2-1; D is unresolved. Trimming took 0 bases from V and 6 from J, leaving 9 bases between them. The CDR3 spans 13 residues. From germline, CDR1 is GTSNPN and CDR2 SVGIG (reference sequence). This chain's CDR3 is CAWSVLPGNEQFL. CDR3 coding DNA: TGTGCCTGGAGTGTACTTCCGGGCAATGAGCAGTTCCTC.

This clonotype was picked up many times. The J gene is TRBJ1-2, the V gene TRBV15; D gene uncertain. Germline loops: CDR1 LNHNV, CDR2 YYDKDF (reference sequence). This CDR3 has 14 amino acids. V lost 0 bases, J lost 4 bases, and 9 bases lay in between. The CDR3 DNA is TGTGCCACCAGCAGAGATCGGACGGGCTATGGCTACACCTTC. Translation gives CATSRDRTGYGYTF.

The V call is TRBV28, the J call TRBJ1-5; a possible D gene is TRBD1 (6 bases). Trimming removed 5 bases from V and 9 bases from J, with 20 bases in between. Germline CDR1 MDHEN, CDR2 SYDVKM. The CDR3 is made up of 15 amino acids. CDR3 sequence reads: CASSSPPGASVPQHF. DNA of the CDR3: TGTGCCAGCAGTAGCCCCCCAGGGGCGAGTGTGCCCCAGCATTTT.

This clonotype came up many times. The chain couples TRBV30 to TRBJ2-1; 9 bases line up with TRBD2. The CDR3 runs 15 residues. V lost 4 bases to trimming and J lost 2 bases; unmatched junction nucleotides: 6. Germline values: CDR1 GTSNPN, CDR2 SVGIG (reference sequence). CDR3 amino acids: CAWKVAGGPYNEQFF. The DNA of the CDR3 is TGTGCCTGGAAGGTTGCGGGAGGGCCCTACAATGAGCAGTTCTTC.

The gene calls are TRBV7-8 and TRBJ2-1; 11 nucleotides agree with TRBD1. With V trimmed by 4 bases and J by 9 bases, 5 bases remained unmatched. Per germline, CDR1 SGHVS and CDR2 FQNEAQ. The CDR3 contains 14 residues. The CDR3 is CASSSWTGGSEQFF. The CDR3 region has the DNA TGTGCCAGCAGCTCATGGACAGGGGGCAGTGAGCAGTTCTTC.

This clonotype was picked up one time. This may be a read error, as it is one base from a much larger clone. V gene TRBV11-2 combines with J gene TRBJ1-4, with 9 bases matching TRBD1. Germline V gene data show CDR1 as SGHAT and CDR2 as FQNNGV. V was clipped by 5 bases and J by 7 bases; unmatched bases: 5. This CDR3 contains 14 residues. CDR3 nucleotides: TGTGCCAGCAGCACAGGGGGCCGGGGTGAAAAACTGTTTTTT. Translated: CASSTGGRGEKLFF.

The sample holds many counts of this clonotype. CDR3 in DNA: TGTGCCGCCAGGCAGTTAACAACCTACGAGCAGTACTTC. It codes for CAARQLTTYEQYF. The J gene is TRBJ2-7, the V gene TRBV6-1; no reliable D call. Germline V lookup: CDR1 MNHNS, CDR2 SASEGT. The V gene lost 11 bases and the J gene lost 2 bases, with 16 bases spanning the gap. The CDR3 loop spans 13 amino acids.

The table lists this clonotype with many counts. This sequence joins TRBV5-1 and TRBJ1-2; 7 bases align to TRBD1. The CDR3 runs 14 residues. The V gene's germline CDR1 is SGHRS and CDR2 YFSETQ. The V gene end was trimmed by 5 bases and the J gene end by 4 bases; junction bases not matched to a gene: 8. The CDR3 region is CASRETGLGYGYTF. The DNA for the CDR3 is TGCGCCAGCAGGGAGACAGGGTTGGGCTATGGCTACACCTTC.

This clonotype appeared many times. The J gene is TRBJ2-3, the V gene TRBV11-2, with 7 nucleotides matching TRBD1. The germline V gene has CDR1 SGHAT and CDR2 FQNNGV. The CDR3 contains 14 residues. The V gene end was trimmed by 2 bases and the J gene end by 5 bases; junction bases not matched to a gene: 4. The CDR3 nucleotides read TGTGCCAGCAGCTTATATACAGGGGAAGATACGCAGTATTTT. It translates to CASSLYTGEDTQYF. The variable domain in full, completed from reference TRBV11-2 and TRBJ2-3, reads EAGVAQSPRYKIIEKRQSVAFWCNPISGHATLYWYQQILGQGPKLLIQFQNNGVVDDSQLPKDRFSAERLKGVDSTLKIQPAKLEDSAVYLCASSLYTGEDTQYFGPGTRLTVL.

CDR3 sequence (DNA): TGTGCCAGCAGCCGGGGGCCTTCCTACAATGAGCAGTTCTTC. It encodes CASSRGPSYNEQFF. J is TRBJ2-1 and V is TRBV28; perhaps D is TRBD1 or TRBD2 (6 bases each). The CDR3 has 14 amino acids. V lost 6 bases and J 1 base, leaving 10 bases between the germline ends. Per germline, CDR1 MDHEN and CDR2 SYDVKM.

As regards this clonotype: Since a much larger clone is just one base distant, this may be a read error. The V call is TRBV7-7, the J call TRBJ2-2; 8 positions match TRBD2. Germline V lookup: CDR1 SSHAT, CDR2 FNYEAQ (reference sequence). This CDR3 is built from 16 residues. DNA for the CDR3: TGTGCTAGCAGCTTAGTCCCGGGAGGGGTCACCGGGGAGCTGTTGTTT. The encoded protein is CASSLVPGGVTGELLF.

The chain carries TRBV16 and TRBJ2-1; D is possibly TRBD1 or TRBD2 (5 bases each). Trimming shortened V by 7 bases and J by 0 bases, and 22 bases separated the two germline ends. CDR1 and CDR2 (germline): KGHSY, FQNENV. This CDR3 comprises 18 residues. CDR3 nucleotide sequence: TGTGCCAGCAACAACCCAAGTTCCGGGGCTCCCTCCTACAATGAGCAGTTCTTC. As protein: CASNNPSSGAPSYNEQFF.

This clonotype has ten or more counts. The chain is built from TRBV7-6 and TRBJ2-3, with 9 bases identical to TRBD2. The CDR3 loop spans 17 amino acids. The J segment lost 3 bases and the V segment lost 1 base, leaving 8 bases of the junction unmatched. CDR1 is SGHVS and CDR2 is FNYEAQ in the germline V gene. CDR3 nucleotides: TGTGCCAGCAGCTTAGAGGGTAGCGGGAGTCGGACAGATACGCAGTATTTT. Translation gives CASSLEGSGSRTDTQYF.

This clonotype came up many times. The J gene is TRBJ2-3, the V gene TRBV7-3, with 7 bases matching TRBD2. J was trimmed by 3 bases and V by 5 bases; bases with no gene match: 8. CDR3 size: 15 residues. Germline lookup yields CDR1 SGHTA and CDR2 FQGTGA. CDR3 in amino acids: CASSPGTTFTDTQYF. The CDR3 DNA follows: TGTGCCAGCAGCCCGGGGACTACCTTTACAGATACGCAGTATTTT.

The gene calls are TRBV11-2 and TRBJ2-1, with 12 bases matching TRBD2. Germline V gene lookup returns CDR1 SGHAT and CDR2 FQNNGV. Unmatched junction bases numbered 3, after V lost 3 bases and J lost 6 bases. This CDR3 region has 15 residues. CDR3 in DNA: TGTGCCAGCAGCTTTACTAGCGGGAGGCTCAATGAGCAGTTCTTC. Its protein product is CASSFTSGRLNEQFF.

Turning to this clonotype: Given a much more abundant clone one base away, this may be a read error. In nucleotides, the CDR3 is TGTGCCAGTGGTTCCCCTATCGGGGCGAACTATGGCTACACCTTC. Encoded protein: CASGSPIGANYGYTF. This chain uses TRBV19 with TRBJ1-2, with D perhaps TRBD1 (5 bases). V lost 8 bases and J 2 bases, leaving 18 bases between the germline ends. CDR1 LNHDA and CDR2 SQIVND come from the germline V gene (reference sequence). The CDR3 spans 15 residues.

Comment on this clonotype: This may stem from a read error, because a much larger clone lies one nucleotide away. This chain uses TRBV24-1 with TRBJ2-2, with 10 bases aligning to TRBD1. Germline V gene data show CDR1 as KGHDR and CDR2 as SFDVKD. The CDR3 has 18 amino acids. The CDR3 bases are TGTGCCACCAGTGATCCGACAGGGGGCCCCCCCTTGGGCGGGGAGCTGCTTTTT. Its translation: CATSDPTGGPPLGGELLF.

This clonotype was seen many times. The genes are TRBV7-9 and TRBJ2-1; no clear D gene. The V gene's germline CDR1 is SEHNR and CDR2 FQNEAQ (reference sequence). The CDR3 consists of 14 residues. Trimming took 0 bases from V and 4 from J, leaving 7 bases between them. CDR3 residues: CASSLAIRYNEQFF. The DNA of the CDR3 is TGTGCCAGCAGCTTAGCGATCCGTTACAATGAGCAGTTCTTC.

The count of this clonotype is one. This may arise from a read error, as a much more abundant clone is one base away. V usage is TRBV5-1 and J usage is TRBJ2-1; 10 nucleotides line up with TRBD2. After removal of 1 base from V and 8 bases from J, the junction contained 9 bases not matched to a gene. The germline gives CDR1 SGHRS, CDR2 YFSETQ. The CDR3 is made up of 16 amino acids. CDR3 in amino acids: CASSLRSSGRVDEQFF. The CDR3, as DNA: TGCGCCAGCAGCTTGAGGTCTAGCGGGAGAGTCGATGAGCAGTTCTTC.

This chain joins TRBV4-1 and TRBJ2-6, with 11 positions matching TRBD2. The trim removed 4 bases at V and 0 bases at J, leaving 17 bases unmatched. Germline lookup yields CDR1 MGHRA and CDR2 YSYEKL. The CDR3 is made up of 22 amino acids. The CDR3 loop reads CASSPGGGLADLGRSGANVLTF. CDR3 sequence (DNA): TGCGCCAGCAGCCCGGGGGGGGGACTAGCGGATTTGGGGCGCTCTGGGGCCAACGTCCTGACTTTC.